The present T cell receptor beta chain was sequenced within a study of PD-L1 blockade in urothelial cancer. In the study overall: Between 0 and 3 prior chemotherapy regimens had been given to patients. At 3 weeks (second dose) and 6 weeks after starting treatment, blood was analyzed. A median blood sample held approximately 150,000 T cells and 80,000 or so unique TCRs.

V shed 3 bases and J 2 bases; nucleotides not matched to a gene: 0. The CDR3 contains 14 residues. CDR1 is LNHDA and CDR2 is SQIVND in the germline V gene (reference sequence). Libraries were prepared by immunoSEQ multiplex PCR; TCRdb keeps only in-frame clonotypes and omits some of them. Of 48,000 or so clones detected, roughly 80% appear once; the ten largest clones hold roughly 8.8%. Time point here: peripheral blood 6 weeks after treatment start. Between 1 and 8 samples, pretreatment and on-treatment, were given by each patient. The starting material was PBMCs, obtained around atezolizumab (anti-PD-L1) treatment. The sequence came from a man between 65 and 79 years old with urothelial cancer. The chain uses TRBV19 and TRBJ1-5, with 8 bases aligning to TRBD1. DNA for the CDR3: TGTGCCAGTAGTATGACAGGGGGCAATCAGCCCCAGCATTTT. Amino acid sequence: CASSMTGGNQPQHF. Combining the CDR3 with reference TRBV19 and TRBJ1-5 gives the whole variable domain DGGITQSPKYLFRKEGQNVTLSCEQNLNHDAMYWYRQDPGQGLRLIYYSQIVNDFQKGDIAEGYSVSREKKESFPLTVTSAQKNPTAFYLCASSMTGGNQPQHFGDGTRLSIL.